The clone carrying this TCR beta chain occurred a few times. Its antigen is undetermined. TCR beta cDNA was reverse-transcribed from around 0.55 ug of total RNA. The reaction used a constant-region primer and ProtoScript II reverse transcriptase. Three nested multiplex PCR rounds, a slightly modified ARM-PCR, produced the libraries for TCR beta. The opening two PCR rounds, about 10 cycles each, paired TRBV1-TRBV30 forward primers with a C-beta reverse primer. TCRdb recomputed calls from the multiplex PCR reads with MiXCR, one row per CDR3 protein. The sample contains some 180,000 distinct CDR3 sequences, about 60% of which appear only once. The germline V gene encodes CDR1 SGHRS and CDR2 YFSETQ. The CDR3 totals 16 residues. The ends were cut back, 2 bases at V and 0 bases at J, with 9 bases in the middle. Germline DNA was extracted too, while blood RNA derived from unsorted whole blood. This entry belongs to a study of tumor-infiltrating lymphocytes in primary liver carcinoma. Whole-study context: The patients had histopathologically diagnosed primary liver carcinoma, and their disease was treated by surgical resection. Participating patients were men and women between 30 and 69 years old. Findings and caveats of the study: Overlap between tumor regions exceeded overlap of tumor with adjacent tissue or blood. Top-250-clone fractions were significantly higher in tumors than in blood (p = 0.039).

The clonotype was recovered from a man aged 35 to 55 with primary liver carcinoma and hepatitis B virus infection. Sample: peripheral blood. This chain uses TRBV5-1 with TRBJ2-6; D gene unclear. The CDR3 coding sequence is TGCGCCAGCAGCTTAGGCGACCACTCTGGGGCCAACGTCCTGACTTTC. Amino acids: CASSLGDHSGANVLTF.